This record concerns one T cell receptor (beta chain) sequence. Its cognate antigen is unknown. This specimen belongs to a study of identical twins. Whole-study results and caveats: Whereas memory repertoires showed no such difference, abundant cord blood beta clonotypes carried fewer insertions. Surplus twin overlap in beta out-of-frame sequences was less pronounced.

V gave up 5 bases and J gave up 1 base, with 12 bases separating them. The CDR3 extends over 14 amino acids. TCRdb analysed the 5' RACE reads with MiXCR anew, one entry per CDR3 protein. The sample consists of fewer than 650,000 distinct CDR3 sequences, over 8.5% of them appearing once. The same data also went into a second study, on yellow fever vaccine responses in identical twins.

The TCR originated in a woman younger than 30 in good health. Sequencing input: PBMCs. The V call is TRBV12-3 or TRBV12-4, the J call TRBJ2-7; D is unresolved. The CDR3 DNA follows: TGTGCCAGCAGTCCCCAGACTTTTTCCTACGAGCAGTACTTC. Translating it yields CASSPQTFSYEQYF.